This T cell receptor (beta chain) originates from a study of T cells after posttransplantation cyclophosphamide. There are 12 residues in the CDR3. CDR1 is SEHNR, CDR2 FQNEAQ, per germline (reference sequence). This clone has only one observation. A marrow graft followed busulfan-fludarabine conditioning, with cyclophosphamide on days +3 and +4. Measured with immunoSEQ multiplex PCR; TCRdb has only the in-frame clones, and not every one. The table has under 10,000 clones, approximately 78% seen once; the top ten hold roughly 14%. The V call is TRBV7-9, the J call TRBJ2-5, with D maybe TRBD1 (5 bases). The tail of the sequence fits TRBJ2-7 better, so the J call may be wrong. The sequence derives from a female patient aged 35 to 55 who received an allogeneic stem cell transplant from a related donor, was CMV-positive, and had no GVHD. The graft donor may account for some of the T cells. The source material was PBMCs, sampled around 2,000 days after a stem cell transplant with posttransplant cyclophosphamide. The CDR3 here is CASSLKGVEQYF. The CDR3 bases are TGTGCCAGCAGCTTAAAAGGGGTCGAGCAGTACTTC.